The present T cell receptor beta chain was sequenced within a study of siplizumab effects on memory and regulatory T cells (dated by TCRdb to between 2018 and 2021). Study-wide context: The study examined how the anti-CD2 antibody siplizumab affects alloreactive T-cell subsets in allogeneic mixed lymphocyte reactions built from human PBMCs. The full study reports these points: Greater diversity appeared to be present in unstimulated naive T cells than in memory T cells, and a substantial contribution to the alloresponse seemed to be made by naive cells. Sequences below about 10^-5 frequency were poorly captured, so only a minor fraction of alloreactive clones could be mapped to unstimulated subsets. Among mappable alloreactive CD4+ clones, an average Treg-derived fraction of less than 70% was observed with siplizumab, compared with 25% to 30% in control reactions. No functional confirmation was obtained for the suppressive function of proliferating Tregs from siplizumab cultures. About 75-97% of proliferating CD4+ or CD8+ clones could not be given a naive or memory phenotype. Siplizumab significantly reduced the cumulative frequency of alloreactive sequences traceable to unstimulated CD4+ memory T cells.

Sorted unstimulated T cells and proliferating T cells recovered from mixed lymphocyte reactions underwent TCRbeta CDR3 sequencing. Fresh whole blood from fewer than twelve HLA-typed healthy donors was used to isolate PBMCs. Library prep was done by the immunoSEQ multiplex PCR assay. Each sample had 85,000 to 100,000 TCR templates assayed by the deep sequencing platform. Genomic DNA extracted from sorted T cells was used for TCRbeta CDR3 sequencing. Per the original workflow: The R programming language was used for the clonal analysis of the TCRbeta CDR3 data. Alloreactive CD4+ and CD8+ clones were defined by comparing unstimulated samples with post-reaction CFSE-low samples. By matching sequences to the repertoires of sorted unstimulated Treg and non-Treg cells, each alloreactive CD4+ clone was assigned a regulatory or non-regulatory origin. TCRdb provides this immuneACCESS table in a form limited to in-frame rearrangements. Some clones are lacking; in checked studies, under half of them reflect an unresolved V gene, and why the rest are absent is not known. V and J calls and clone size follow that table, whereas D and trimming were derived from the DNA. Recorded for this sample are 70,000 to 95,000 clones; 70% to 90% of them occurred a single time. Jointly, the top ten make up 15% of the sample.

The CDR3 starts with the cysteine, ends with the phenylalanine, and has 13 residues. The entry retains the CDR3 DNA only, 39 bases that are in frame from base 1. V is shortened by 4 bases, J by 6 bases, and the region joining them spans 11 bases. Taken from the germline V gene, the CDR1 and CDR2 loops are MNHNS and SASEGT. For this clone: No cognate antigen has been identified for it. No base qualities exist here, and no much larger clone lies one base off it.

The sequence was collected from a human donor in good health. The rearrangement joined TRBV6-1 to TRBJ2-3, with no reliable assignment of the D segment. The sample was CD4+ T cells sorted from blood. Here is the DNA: TGTGCCAGCAGTGGACTTCGGCACGATACGCAGTATTTT. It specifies CASSGLRHDTQYF.